This TCR beta chain was recovered during a study of blood T cell repertoires in COVID-19. The CDR3 sequence is 13 residues long. CDR1 is SNHLY and CDR2 is FYNNEI in the germline V gene. V trimming: 8 bases; J trimming: 6 bases; junction bases outside the gene matches: 10. Data came from immunoSEQ multiplex PCR; TCRdb stores just in-frame clones and leaves some out. The sample includes approximately 20,000 clones, approximately 80% of them seen just once. The sequenced sample was peripheral blood. This receptor was obtained from a human donor in a cohort sampled during active COVID-19. V is TRBV2 and J is TRBJ2-7; 7 bases are a match to TRBD1. The CDR3 nucleotides read TGTGCCAGCGGGGCTCAGGGGGTGGGCGAGCAGTACTTC. Its translation: CASGAQGVGEQYF.